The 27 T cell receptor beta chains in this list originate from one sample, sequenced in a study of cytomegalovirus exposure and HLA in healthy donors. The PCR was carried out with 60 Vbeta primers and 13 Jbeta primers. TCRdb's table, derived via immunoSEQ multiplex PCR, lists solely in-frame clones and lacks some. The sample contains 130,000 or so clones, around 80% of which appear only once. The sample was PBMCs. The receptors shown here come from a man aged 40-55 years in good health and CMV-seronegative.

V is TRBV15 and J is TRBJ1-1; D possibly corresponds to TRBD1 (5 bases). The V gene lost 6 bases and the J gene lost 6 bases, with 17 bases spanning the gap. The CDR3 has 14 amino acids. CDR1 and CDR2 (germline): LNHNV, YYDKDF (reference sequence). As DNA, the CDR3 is TGTGCCACCAGAGCGGGCATGGGGGTGGCTGAAGCTTTCTTT. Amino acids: CATRAGMGVAEAFF.

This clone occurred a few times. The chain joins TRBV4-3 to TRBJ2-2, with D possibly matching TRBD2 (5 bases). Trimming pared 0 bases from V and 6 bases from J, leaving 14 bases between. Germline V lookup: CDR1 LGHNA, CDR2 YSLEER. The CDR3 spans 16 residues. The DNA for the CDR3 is TGCGCCAGCAGCCAAGAGCGGGCTTGGAGATCCGGGGAGCTGTTTTTT. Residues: CASSQERAWRSGELFF.

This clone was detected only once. In DNA, the CDR3 is TGTGCCAGCAGCGCGGGACTAGCGGGGGGCACAGATACGCAGTATTTT. Encoded protein: CASSAGLAGGTDTQYF. The rearrangement uses TRBV9 and TRBJ2-3; 14 bases are a match to TRBD2. The CDR3 extends over 16 amino acids. Germline CDR1 and CDR2: SGDLS and YYNGEE. Trimming cost V 3 bases and J 1 base; bases outside gene matches: 1. The full variable domain, in which reference TRBV9 and TRBJ2-3 provide the parts outside the CDR3, is DSGVTQTPKHLITATGQRVTLRCSPRSGDLSVYWYQQSLDQGLQFLIQYYNGEERAKGNILERFSAQQFPDLHSELNLSSLELGDSALYFCASSAGLAGGTDTQYFGPGTRLTVL.

The DNA for the CDR3 is TGTGCCAGCAGCTTAATCGGTACCGATGGTCAGCCCCAGCATTTT. This gives the protein CASSLIGTDGQPQHF. The chain carries TRBV7-8 and TRBJ1-5; D gene ambiguous. The CDR3 sequence is 15 residues long. Germline CDR1 SGHVS, CDR2 FQNEAQ. V was clipped by 2 bases and J by 6 bases, with 14 bases between them.

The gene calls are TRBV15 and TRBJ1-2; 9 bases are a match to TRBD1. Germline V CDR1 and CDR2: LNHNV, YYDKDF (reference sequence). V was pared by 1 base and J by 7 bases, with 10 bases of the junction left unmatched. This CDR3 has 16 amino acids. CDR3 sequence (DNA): TGTGCCACCAGCAGAGGCCGGGACAGGGACTCATGTGGCTACACCTTC. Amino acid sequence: CATSRGRDRDSCGYTF.

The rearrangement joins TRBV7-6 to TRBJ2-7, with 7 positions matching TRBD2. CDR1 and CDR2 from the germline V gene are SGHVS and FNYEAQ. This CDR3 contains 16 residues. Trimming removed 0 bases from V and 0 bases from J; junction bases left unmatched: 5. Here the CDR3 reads CASSLAVGGDSYEQYF. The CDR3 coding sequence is TGTGCCAGCAGCTTAGCGGTTGGGGGGGACTCCTACGAGCAGTACTTC. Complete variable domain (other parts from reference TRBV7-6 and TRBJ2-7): GAGVSQSPRYKVTKRGQDVALRCDPISGHVSLYWYRQALGQGPEFLTYFNYEAQQDKSGLPNDRFSAERPEGSISTLTIQRTEQRDSAMYRCASSLAVGGDSYEQYFGPGTRLTVT.

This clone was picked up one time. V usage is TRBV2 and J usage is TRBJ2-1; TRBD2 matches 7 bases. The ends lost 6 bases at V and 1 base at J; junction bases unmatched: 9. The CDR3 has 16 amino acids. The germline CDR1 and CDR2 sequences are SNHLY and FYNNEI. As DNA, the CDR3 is TGTGCCAGCAGCCGAAGCGGGGACCCTTCCTACAATGAGCAGTTCTTC. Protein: CASSRSGDPSYNEQFF.

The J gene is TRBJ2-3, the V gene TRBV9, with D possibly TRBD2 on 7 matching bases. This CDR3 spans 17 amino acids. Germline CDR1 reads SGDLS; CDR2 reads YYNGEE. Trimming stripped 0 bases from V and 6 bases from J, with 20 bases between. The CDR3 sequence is CASSVVVGGGGKDTQYF. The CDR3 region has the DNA TGTGCCAGCAGCGTAGTAGTGGGAGGGGGGGGCAAGGATACGCAGTATTTT.

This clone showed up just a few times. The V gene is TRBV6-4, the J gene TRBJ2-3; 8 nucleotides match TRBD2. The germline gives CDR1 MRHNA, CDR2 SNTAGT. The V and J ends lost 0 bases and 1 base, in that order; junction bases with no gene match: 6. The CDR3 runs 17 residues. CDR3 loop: CASSDSKSGGGTDTQYF. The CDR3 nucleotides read TGTGCCAGCAGTGACTCGAAGTCCGGGGGGGGCACAGATACGCAGTATTTT.

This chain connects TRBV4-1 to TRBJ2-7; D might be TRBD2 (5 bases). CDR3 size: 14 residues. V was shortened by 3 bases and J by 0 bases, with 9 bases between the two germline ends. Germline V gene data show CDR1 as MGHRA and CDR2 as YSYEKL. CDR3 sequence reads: CASSQTGTSYEQYF. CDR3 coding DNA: TGCGCCAGCAGCCAGACGGGAACCTCCTACGAGCAGTACTTC.

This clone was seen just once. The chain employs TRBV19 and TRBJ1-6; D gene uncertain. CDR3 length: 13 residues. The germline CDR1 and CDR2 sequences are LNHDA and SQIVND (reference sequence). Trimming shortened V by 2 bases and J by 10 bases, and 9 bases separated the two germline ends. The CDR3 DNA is TGTGCCAGTAGTATAACGCCGGGGTCACCCCTCCACTTT. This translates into CASSITPGSPLHF.

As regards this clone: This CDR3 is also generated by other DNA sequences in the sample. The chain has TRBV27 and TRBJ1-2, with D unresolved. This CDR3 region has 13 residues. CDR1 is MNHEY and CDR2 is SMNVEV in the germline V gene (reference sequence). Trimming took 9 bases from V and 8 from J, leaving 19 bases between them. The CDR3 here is CASRPGIHGGYTF. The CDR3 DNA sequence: TGTGCCAGTAGACCCGGGATTCACGGAGGCTACACCTTC.

As DNA, the CDR3 is TGTGCCAGCAGCGGGACAGGCCCCTACGAGCAGTACTTC. Translated, it gives CASSGTGPYEQYF. V gene TRBV9 combines with J gene TRBJ2-7; 7 bases fit TRBD1. The CDR3 has 13 amino acids. Germline-derived CDR1 and CDR2 are SGDLS and YYNGEE. The V and J ends lost 3 bases and 2 bases, in that order; junction bases with no gene match: 2.

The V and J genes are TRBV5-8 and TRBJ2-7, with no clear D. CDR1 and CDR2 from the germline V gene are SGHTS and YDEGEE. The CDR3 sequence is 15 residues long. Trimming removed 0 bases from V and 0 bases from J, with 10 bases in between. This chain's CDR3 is CASSLVSRSSYEQYF. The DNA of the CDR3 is TGTGCCAGCAGCTTGGTATCTCGGAGCTCCTACGAGCAGTACTTC. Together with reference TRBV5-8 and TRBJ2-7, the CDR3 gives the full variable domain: EAGVTQSPTHLIKTRGQQATLRCSPISGHTSVYWYQQALGLGLQFLLWYDEGEERNRGNFPPRFSGRQFPNYSSELNVNALELEDSALYLCASSLVSRSSYEQYFGPGTRLTVT.

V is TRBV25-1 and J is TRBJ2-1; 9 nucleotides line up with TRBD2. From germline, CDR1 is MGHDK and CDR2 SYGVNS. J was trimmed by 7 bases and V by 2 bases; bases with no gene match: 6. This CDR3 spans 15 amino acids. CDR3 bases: TGTGCCAGCAGTGAAGGGCGGGGGGGCCGGAATGAGCAGTTCTTC. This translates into CASSEGRGGRNEQFF. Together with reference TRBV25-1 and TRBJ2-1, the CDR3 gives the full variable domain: EADIYQTPRYLVIGTGKKITLECSQTMGHDKMYWYQQDPGMELHLIHYSYGVNSTEKGDLSSESTVSRIRTEHFPLTLESARPSHTSQYLCASSEGRGGRNEQFFGPGTRLTVL.

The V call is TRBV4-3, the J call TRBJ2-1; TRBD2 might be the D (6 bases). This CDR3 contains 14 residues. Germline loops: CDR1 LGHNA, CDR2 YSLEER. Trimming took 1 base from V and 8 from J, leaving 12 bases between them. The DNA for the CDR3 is TGCGCCAGCAGCCAAGGGGCAGGAGGGGATGAGCAGTTCTTC. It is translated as CASSQGAGGDEQFF.

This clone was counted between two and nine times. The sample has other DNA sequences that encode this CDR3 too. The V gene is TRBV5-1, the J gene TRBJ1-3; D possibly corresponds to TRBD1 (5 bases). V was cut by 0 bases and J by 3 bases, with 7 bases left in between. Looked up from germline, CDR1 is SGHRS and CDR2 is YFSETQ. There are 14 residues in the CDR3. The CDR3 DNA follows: TGCGCCAGCAGCTTGGCAGGGTATGGAAACACCATATATTTT. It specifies CASSLAGYGNTIYF.

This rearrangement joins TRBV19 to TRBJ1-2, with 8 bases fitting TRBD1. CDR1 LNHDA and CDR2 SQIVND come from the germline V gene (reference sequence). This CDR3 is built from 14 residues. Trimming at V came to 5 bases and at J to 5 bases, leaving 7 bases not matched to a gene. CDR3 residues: CASSALQGGYGYTF. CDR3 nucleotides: TGTGCCAGTAGTGCCTTACAGGGGGGGTATGGCTACACCTTC. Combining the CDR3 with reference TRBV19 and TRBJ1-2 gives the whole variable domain DGGITQSPKYLFRKEGQNVTLSCEQNLNHDAMYWYRQDPGQGLRLIYYSQIVNDFQKGDIAEGYSVSREKKESFPLTVTSAQKNPTAFYLCASSALQGGYGYTFGSGTRLTVV.

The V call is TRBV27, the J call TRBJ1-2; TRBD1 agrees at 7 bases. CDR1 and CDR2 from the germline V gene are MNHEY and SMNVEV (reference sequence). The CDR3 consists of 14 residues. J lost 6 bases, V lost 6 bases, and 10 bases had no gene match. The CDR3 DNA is TGTGCCAGCAGCCTCCGACAGGGACGGAATGGCTACACCTTC. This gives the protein CASSLRQGRNGYTF.

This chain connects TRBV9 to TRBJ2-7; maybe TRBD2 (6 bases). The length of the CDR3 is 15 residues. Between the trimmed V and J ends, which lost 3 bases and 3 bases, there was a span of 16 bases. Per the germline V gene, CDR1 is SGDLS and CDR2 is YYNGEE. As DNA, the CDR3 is TGTGCCAGCAGCGAACACTCGGACTACCTCTACGAGCAGTACTTC. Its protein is CASSEHSDYLYEQYF.

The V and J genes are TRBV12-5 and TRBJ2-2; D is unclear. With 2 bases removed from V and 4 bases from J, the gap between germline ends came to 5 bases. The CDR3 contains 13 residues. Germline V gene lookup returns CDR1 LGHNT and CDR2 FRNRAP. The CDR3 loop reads CASGLRVTGELFF. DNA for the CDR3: TGTGCTAGTGGTTTGCGGGTCACCGGGGAGCTGTTTTTT.

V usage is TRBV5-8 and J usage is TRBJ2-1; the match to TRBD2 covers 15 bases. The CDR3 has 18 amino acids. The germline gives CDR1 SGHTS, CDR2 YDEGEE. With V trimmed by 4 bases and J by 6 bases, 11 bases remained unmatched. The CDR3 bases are TGTGCCAGCAGCCCCGGACTAGCGGGGGGGCCTGGGCTCAATGAGCAGTTCTTC. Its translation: CASSPGLAGGPGLNEQFF.

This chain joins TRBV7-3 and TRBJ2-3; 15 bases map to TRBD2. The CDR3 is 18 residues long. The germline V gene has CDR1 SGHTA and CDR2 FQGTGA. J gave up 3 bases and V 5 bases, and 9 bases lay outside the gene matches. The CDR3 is CASSPKRTSGGDTDTQYF. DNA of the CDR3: TGTGCCAGCAGCCCGAAACGGACTAGCGGGGGGGATACAGATACGCAGTATTTT. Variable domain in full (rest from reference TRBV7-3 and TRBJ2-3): GAGVSQTPSNKVTEKGKYVELRCDPISGHTALYWYRQSLGQGPEFLIYFQGTGAADDSGLPNDRFFAVRPEGSVSTLKIQRTERGDSAVYLCASSPKRTSGGDTDTQYFGPGTRLTVL.

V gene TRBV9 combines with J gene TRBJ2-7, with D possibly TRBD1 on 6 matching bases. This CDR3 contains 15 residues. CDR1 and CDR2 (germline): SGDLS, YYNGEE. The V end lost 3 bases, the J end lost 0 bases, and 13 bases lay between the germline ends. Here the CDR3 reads CASSARQASSYEQYF. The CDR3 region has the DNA TGTGCCAGCAGCGCGCGACAGGCGAGCTCCTACGAGCAGTACTTC.

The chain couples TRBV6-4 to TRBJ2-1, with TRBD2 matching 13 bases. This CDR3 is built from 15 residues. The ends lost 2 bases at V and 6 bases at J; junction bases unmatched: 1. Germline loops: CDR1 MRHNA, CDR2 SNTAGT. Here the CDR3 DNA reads TGTGCCAGCAGTGACACTAGCGGGGGGGCCAATGAGCAGTTCTTC. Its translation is CASSDTSGGANEQFF.

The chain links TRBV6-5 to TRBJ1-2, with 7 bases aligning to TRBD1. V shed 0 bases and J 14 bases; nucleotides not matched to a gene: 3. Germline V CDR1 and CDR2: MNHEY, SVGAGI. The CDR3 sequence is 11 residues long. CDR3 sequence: CASSYSTGETF. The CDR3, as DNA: TGTGCCAGCAGTTACTCAACAGGGGAAACCTTC.

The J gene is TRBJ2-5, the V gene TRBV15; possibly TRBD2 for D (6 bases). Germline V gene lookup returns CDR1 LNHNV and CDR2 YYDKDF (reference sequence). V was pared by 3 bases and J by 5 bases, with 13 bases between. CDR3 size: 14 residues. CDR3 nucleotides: TGTGCCACCAGCAGGGGGGGATCTGTCGAGACCCAGTACTTC. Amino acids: CATSRGGSVETQYF.